These 23 T cell receptor beta chains were all obtained from the same sample, sequenced in a study of blood T cells in healthy people across ages. Combining a sample-barcoded 5' primer with a J-beta primer mix, a second PCR ran for roughly 6 to 11 cycles. TCRdb re-analysed the 5' RACE reads in MiXCR, keeping a single row per CDR3 protein. The table lists 1.5 million to 2 million distinct CDR3 sequences, roughly a third of them singletons. Material: blood. These receptors were obtained from a woman in her twenties or thirties in good health.

This clonotype was picked up a small number of times. The chain carries TRBV7-3 and TRBJ2-7; TRBD2 matches at 9 bases. The CDR3 spans 18 residues. The V segment lost 2 bases and the J segment 1 base; nucleotides outside the gene matches: 12. Germline V CDR1 and CDR2: SGHTA, FQGTGA. The CDR3 DNA is TGTGCCAGCAGCTTATCCCCATTGGGAGCGGGAGGTTCCTACGAGCAGTACTTC. Translating it yields CASSLSPLGAGGSYEQYF.

The chain carries TRBV20-1 and TRBJ2-4, with 8 bases lining up with TRBD2. The end of the DNA fits TRBJ2-7 better, so the J call may be wrong. The CDR3 sequence is 15 residues long. Per the germline V gene, CDR1 is DFQATT and CDR2 is SNEGSKA (reference sequence). This CDR3 is CSARDRSGGYYEQYF. The DNA of the CDR3 is TGCAGTGCTAGAGATAGGAGCGGGGGCTACTACGAGCAGTACTTC.

This clonotype was detected a few times. CDR3 nucleotides: TGCAGTGCTAGAGATATGAGGGAGATCAACAATGAGCAGTTCTTC. It specifies CSARDMREINNEQFF. V is TRBV20-1 and J is TRBJ2-1; a possible D gene is TRBD2 (5 bases). From germline, CDR1 is DFQATT and CDR2 SNEGSKA (reference sequence). The germline V and J ends were trimmed by 0 bases and 5 bases, with 14 bases remaining between them. CDR3 length: 15 residues.

This clonotype showed up just a few times. This chain uses TRBV7-8 with TRBJ2-7; D possibly corresponds to TRBD1 (5 bases). Germline CDR1 SGHVS, CDR2 FQNEAQ. There are 17 residues in the CDR3. The V and J ends lost 0 bases and 2 bases respectively, with 17 bases between them. The CDR3 DNA reads as TGTGCCAGCAGCTTAGCGGGTGGGGCTTCTAATACCTACGAGCAGTACTTC. Translation: CASSLAGGASNTYEQYF.

V and J are TRBV3-1 and TRBJ2-1; unclear D gene. V was clipped by 8 bases and J by 9 bases, with 11 bases between them. CDR3 length: 11 amino acids. In germline, CDR1 is LGHDT, CDR2 YNNKEL (reference sequence). The CDR3 DNA is TGTGCCAGCCATGGCGCAGGTGAGCAGTTCTTC. Its translation is CASHGAGEQFF.

This clonotype was picked up many times. The chain has TRBV7-2 and TRBJ2-5; TRBD2 agrees at 12 bases. CDR3 length equals 15 residues. V lost 4 bases, J lost 11 bases, and 11 bases stayed unmatched. In germline, CDR1 is SGHTA, CDR2 FQGNSA. This chain's CDR3 is CASSSRLAGVNEQYF. The CDR3 region has the DNA TGTGCCAGCAGCTCTCGACTAGCGGGAGTGAATGAGCAGTACTTC.

This clonotype has just a few counts. The V call is TRBV20-1, the J call TRBJ2-5; D is uncertain. The better agreement between TRBJ2-7 and the DNA end casts doubt on the J call. The germline CDR1 and CDR2 sequences are DFQATT and SNEGSKA (reference sequence). There are 15 residues in the CDR3. The CDR3 sequence is CSARDYLSSGVEQYF. The CDR3 DNA is TGCAGTGCTAGAGATTACCTTTCGAGTGGGGTCGAGCAGTACTTC.

V and J are TRBV2 and TRBJ2-1, with D perhaps matching TRBD1 (5 bases). Germline CDR1 is SNHLY and CDR2 is FYNNEI. This CDR3 is built from 14 residues. V was clipped by 5 bases and J by 6 bases, with 14 bases between them. The CDR3 reads CASSWGPSPNEQFF. The CDR3 DNA sequence: TGTGCCAGCAGTTGGGGCCCCTCACCCAATGAGCAGTTCTTC.

This chain joins TRBV7-2 and TRBJ2-1; 10 bases line up with TRBD2. Looked up from germline, CDR1 is SGHTA and CDR2 is FQGNSA. The CDR3 sequence is 20 residues long. The V gene end was trimmed by 1 base and the J gene end by 8 bases; junction bases not matched to a gene: 20. The CDR3 protein is CASSLVVSWSGRDLIYEQFF. In DNA, the CDR3 is TGTGCCAGCAGCTTAGTGGTTTCTTGGAGCGGGAGGGACTTGATATATGAGCAGTTCTTC.

This chain connects TRBV10-2 to TRBJ2-5, with D possibly being TRBD2 (5 bases). The closer fit of TRBJ2-7 to the DNA end suggests the J call may be wrong. The CDR3 is made up of 13 amino acids. Germline assignment: CDR1 WSHSY and CDR2 SAAADI. The CDR3 DNA reads TGCGCCAGCATGACGGGAATCCAGTACGAGCAGTACTTC. As protein: CASMTGIQYEQYF.

The chain links TRBV6-6 to TRBJ2-5; maybe TRBD1 (5 bases). Germline lookup yields CDR1 MNHNY and CDR2 SVGAGI (reference sequence). The CDR3 covers 16 residues. With 6 bases removed from V and 2 bases from J, the gap between germline ends came to 19 bases. CDR3 region: CASRDASGAKQETQYF. CDR3 bases: TGTGCCAGCAGGGACGCTAGTGGGGCCAAACAAGAGACCCAGTACTTC.

This clonotype was counted a few times. This chain's CDR3 is CASSESGGRSNQPQHF. The CDR3 DNA sequence: TGTGCCAGCAGTGAAAGTGGGGGTCGTTCCAATCAGCCCCAGCATTTT. The chain uses TRBV6-1 and TRBJ1-5, with a possible D match to TRBD1 (5 bases). The CDR3 contains 16 residues. V lost 2 bases and J lost 3, with 14 bases in between. Germline lookup yields CDR1 MNHNS and CDR2 SASEGT.

This sequence joins TRBV5-1 and TRBJ2-7, with no clear D. This CDR3 comprises 16 residues. Looked up from germline, CDR1 is SGHRS and CDR2 is YFSETQ. V gave up 0 bases and J gave up 1 base, with 14 bases separating them. The CDR3 nucleotides are TGCGCCAGCAGCTTGGGTGGGGTATCCCCTTCCTACGAGCAGTACTTC. It translates to CASSLGGVSPSYEQYF.

This clonotype appeared a few times. The chain couples TRBV15 to TRBJ2-7; D is ambiguous. V was pared by 1 base and J by 0 bases, with 7 bases between. The CDR3 has 14 residues. CDR1 and CDR2 from the germline V gene are LNHNV and YYDKDF (reference sequence). CDR3 nucleotide sequence: TGTGCCACCAGCAGAGTCTTCAGCTCCTACGAGCAGTACTTC. It is translated as CATSRVFSSYEQYF.

CDR3 sequence: CASSLNRGREKLFF. The CDR3 nucleotides read TGTGCCAGCAGCCTGAACAGGGGACGTGAAAAACTGTTTTTT. This sequence joins TRBV3-1 and TRBJ1-4; 7 bases map to TRBD1. The germline gives CDR1 LGHDT, CDR2 YNNKEL (reference sequence). With V trimmed by 4 bases and J by 7 bases, 6 bases remained unmatched. The CDR3 length is 14 residues.

This clonotype was seen many times. The chain is built from TRBV4-1 and TRBJ2-7; no firm D call. The V end was cut by 1 base, the J end by 4 bases, with 8 bases between. CDR3 size: 13 residues. Per germline, CDR1 MGHRA and CDR2 YSYEKL. The CDR3 bases are TGCGCCAGCAGCCAAGTTCTACAGTACGAGCAGTACTTC. Its translation: CASSQVLQYEQYF.

This clonotype was seen a few times. At one of its ends the junction is not consistent with the germline gene, which may arise from a read error. The V call is TRBV20-1, the J call TRBJ2-5; D gene uncertain. The assigned J gene may be wrong: the sequence end matches TRBJ2-7 better. Germline CDR1 is DFQATT and CDR2 is SNEGSKA (reference sequence). The CDR3 has 15 residues. The CDR3 DNA is TGCAGTGCTGGAGATAAAAACTCAACAGTCTACGAGCAGTACTTC. This gives the protein CSAGDKNSTVYEQYF.

This chain links TRBV4-1 with TRBJ2-1; D gene uncertain. The CDR3 consists of 13 residues. With 1 base removed from V and 7 bases from J, the gap between germline ends came to 8 bases. Germline lookup yields CDR1 MGHRA and CDR2 YSYEKL. The CDR3 nucleotides read TGCGCCAGCAGCCAAGTGGTAGTAAATGAGCAGTTCTTC. Protein: CASSQVVVNEQFF.

V and J are TRBV7-2 and TRBJ2-3; 8 positions match TRBD2. Per germline, CDR1 SGHTA and CDR2 FQGNSA. This CDR3 spans 19 amino acids. The V segment lost 0 bases and the J segment 3 bases; nucleotides outside the gene matches: 14. For the CDR3, the DNA is TGTGCCAGCAGCTTAGCCTTGACCGGGTCGGGAGGGCCGACAGATACGCAGTATTTT. Its translation is CASSLALTGSGGPTDTQYF.

This rearrangement joins TRBV12-3 or TRBV12-4 to TRBJ2-7, with 8 positions matching TRBD1. The CDR3 is made up of 14 amino acids. V was clipped by 5 bases and J by 12 bases; unmatched bases: 15. The CDR3 here is CASSPGTGQETRYF. Here the CDR3 DNA reads TGTGCCAGCAGTCCTGGGACAGGTCAAGAGACCCGGTACTTC.

This clonotype has a handful of counts. The J gene is TRBJ2-7, the V gene TRBV27; 9 bases are a match to TRBD2. V gave up 8 bases and J gave up 2 bases; unmatched junction bases: 4. The CDR3 runs to 13 residues. Germline loops: CDR1 MNHEY, CDR2 SMNVEV (reference sequence). DNA for the CDR3: TGTGCCAGCCGCTGGACTAGCGCCTACGAGCAGTACTTC. The encoded protein is CASRWTSAYEQYF.

The CDR3 sequence: CASSLSKVSADVQYF. CDR3 DNA: TGTGCCAGCAGTTTATCAAAGGTGAGCGCAGATGTGCAGTATTTT. The rearrangement joins TRBV12-3 or TRBV12-4 to TRBJ2-3; D is undetermined. The CDR3 totals 15 residues. The V end was cut by 2 bases, the J end by 11 bases, with 20 bases between.

The chain recombines TRBV5-1 with TRBJ2-4; a weak D match, TRBD1 (7 bases). The CDR3 sequence is 14 residues long. Germline assignment: CDR1 SGHRS and CDR2 YFSETQ. With 4 bases removed from V and 7 bases from J, the gap between germline ends came to 15 bases. In DNA, the CDR3 is TGCGCCAGCAGCCCGGAGGGCAGGGGGAACATTCAGTACTTC. Residues: CASSPEGRGNIQYF. Variable domain in full (rest from reference TRBV5-1 and TRBJ2-4): KAGVTQTPRYLIKTRGQQVTLSCSPISGHRSVSWYQQTPGQGLQFLFEYFSETQRNKGNFPGRFSGRQFSNSRSEMNVSTLELGDSALYLCASSPEGRGNIQYFGAGTRLSVL.